The rows below give T cell receptor beta chains drawn from one sample of a study of OX40 agonist ivuxolimab in advanced cancers. Measured with immunoSEQ multiplex PCR; TCRdb has only the in-frame clones, and not every one. The repertoire has 48,000 or so clones, more than 75% of them found once; the top ten carry 7.5% to 10%. The sample was CD4+ or CD8+ T cells sorted from blood, taken in a trial of the OX40 agonist ivuxolimab. The receptors derive from an adult with an advanced solid tumor such as melanoma, head and neck, liver or kidney cancer. The CDR3 runs from the conserved cysteine through the conserved F or W. D genes are given only for firm matches. Clone size is given for some rows only: seen once, a few or many times, or a class if the clone is expanded.

j_call clone_size v_call d_call cdr3_nt cdr3_aa
TRBJ1-5 few TRBV28 TRBD1 TGTGCCAGCAGTTTCGTGGCTGGGACAGGGGGTAGCAATCAGCCCCAGCATTTT CASSFVAGTGGSNQPQHF
TRBJ2-1 NA TRBV5-4 TRBD2 TGTGCCAGCAGCTCTAGCGGGGGAAACTACAATGAGCAGTTCTTC CASSSSGGNYNEQFF
TRBJ1-5 NA TRBV7-2 TRBD1 TGTGCCAGCAGCTTAGGGACAGGGATATATCAGCCCCAGCATTTT CASSLGTGIYQPQHF
TRBJ2-1 NA TRBV7-9 TRBD1 TGTGCCAGCCCGATTCAAGGGGGCAACCCGAATGAGCAGTTCTTC CASPIQGGNPNEQFF
TRBJ1-2 NA TRBV6-1 NA TGTGCCAGCAGTGAAGCGCATGGGCGGGGTGGCTACACCTTC CASSEAHGRGGYTF
TRBJ2-1 NA TRBV10-2 TRBD2 TGCGCCAGCAGTGGGCTTGGGACTAGCGGGAGGGCCGGGGTTTACAATGAGCAGTTCTTC CASSGLGTSGRAGVYNEQFF
TRBJ1-2 NA TRBV5-4 NA TGTGCCAGCAGCCTACGGCCAGTAAGCTATGGCTACACCTTC CASSLRPVSYGYTF
TRBJ2-7 NA TRBV18 TRBD2 TGTGCCAGCTCACAACCGGGACAGACGGGACTAGCGGACTACGAGCAGTACTTC CASSQPGQTGLADYEQYF
TRBJ2-1 NA TRBV11-1 TRBD2 TGTGCCAGCAGACCACTAGCGGGAGAGTTGCTCGGCAATGAGCAGTTCTTC CASRPLAGELLGNEQFF
TRBJ1-1 NA TRBV14 NA TGTGCCAGCAGCCAAACAGGGCGTAGGTTGGACACTGAAGCTTTCTTT CASSQTGRRLDTEAFF
TRBJ2-2 NA TRBV6-4 TRBD2 TGTGCCAGCAGCTCTAGCGGGGTTACCGGGGAGCTGTTTTTT CASSSSGVTGELFF
TRBJ2-2 NA TRBV5-1 NA TGCGCCAGCAGCGCCCTGGCTGGTAACACCGGGGAGCTGTTTTTT CASSALAGNTGELFF